The 27 T cell receptor beta chains given below trace back to one sample, sequenced in a study of shared clonotypes between healthy human individuals. The assay was immunoSEQ multiplex PCR, and TCRdb's table has in-frame clones only and misses some. The sample records some 1.5 million clones, roughly 96% being singletons. The specimen sequenced was naive CD4+ T cells sorted from blood. The subset was: CD45RA+ positively selected. The receptors here all came from a man aged 30 to 39 in good health.

The genes are TRBV18 and TRBJ2-7; 9 bases agree with TRBD2. Germline-derived CDR1 and CDR2 are KGHSH and LQKENI. Trimming at V came to 2 bases and at J to 3 bases, leaving 5 bases not matched to a gene. This CDR3 comprises 15 residues. In nucleotides, the CDR3 is TGTGCCAGCTCACCAAGGGCTAGCGGGGTCTACGAGCAGTACTTC. Its translation: CASSPRASGVYEQYF.

The chain links TRBV30 to TRBJ2-4; D gene unclear. Germline-derived CDR1 and CDR2 are GTSNPN and SVGIG (reference sequence). There are 11 residues in the CDR3. V lost 7 bases to trimming and J lost 4 bases, with 8 bases between them. DNA for the CDR3: TGTGCCTCTTTATCTAAAAACATTCAGTACTTC. This translates into CASLSKNIQYF.

Here the CDR3 DNA reads TGTGCCAGCTCAAGATGGGGCCGACAGGGCGTGAACACCGGGGAGCTGTTTTTT. Its protein is CASSRWGRQGVNTGELFF. The chain recombines TRBV18 with TRBJ2-2, with TRBD1 matching over 7 bases. J was trimmed by 1 base and V by 5 bases; bases with no gene match: 13. CDR1 is KGHSH and CDR2 is LQKENI in the germline V gene. This CDR3 spans 18 amino acids.

Worth noting for this clone: The sample has other DNA sequences that encode this CDR3 too. The CDR3 loop reads CASSLAGLAGLTDTQYF. The CDR3, as DNA: TGCGCCAGCAGCTTGGCCGGGTTAGCGGGGCTCACAGATACGCAGTATTTT. The chain joins TRBV5-1 to TRBJ2-3; 8 nucleotides match TRBD2. The V and J ends lost 0 bases and 2 bases, in that order; junction bases with no gene match: 8. The germline gives CDR1 SGHRS, CDR2 YFSETQ. The CDR3 is 17 residues long.

The genes are TRBV19 and TRBJ2-7; weak D call: TRBD1 (6 bases). The germline V and J ends were trimmed by 2 bases and 0 bases, with 11 bases remaining between them. Germline lookup yields CDR1 LNHDA and CDR2 SQIVND (reference sequence). The CDR3 runs 15 residues. The CDR3 DNA sequence: TGTGCCAGTAGTATAAGGGGGTCGGGCTCCTACGAGCAGTACTTC. Translation gives CASSIRGSGSYEQYF.

Details on this clone: Other DNA sequences of this sample code for an identical CDR3. The chain combines TRBV20-1 with TRBJ1-2; D gene ambiguous. V was pared by 5 bases and J by 1 base, with 2 bases between. The CDR3 totals 10 residues. CDR1 DFQATT and CDR2 SNEGSKA come from the germline V gene (reference sequence). CDR3 protein: CSAFNYGYTF. The CDR3 DNA reads TGCAGTGCTTTTAACTATGGCTACACCTTC.

The chain has TRBV19 and TRBJ1-2; D ambiguous. The CDR3 spans 14 residues. Germline loops: CDR1 LNHDA, CDR2 SQIVND (reference sequence). Trimming left V 6 bases short and J 0 bases short, with 11 bases between. In DNA form, the CDR3 reads TGTGCCAGTAGCCCGACCGCAGCTAACTATGGCTACACCTTC. Amino acid sequence: CASSPTAANYGYTF.

The rearrangement joins TRBV28 to TRBJ1-1; 8 nucleotides line up with TRBD1. The CDR3 length is 16 residues. From germline, CDR1 is MDHEN and CDR2 SYDVKM. J gave up 4 bases and V 4 bases, and 11 bases lay outside the gene matches. The chain's CDR3 is CASSSAQGGMSTEAFF. In DNA form, the CDR3 reads TGTGCCAGCAGTTCCGCACAGGGGGGAATGAGCACTGAAGCTTTCTTT.

Note on this clone: This sample also contains other DNA sequences that code for the same CDR3. The chain combines TRBV5-1 with TRBJ2-5; D is ambiguous. CDR1 is SGHRS and CDR2 is YFSETQ in the germline V gene. The CDR3 has 13 residues. The V and J ends lost 1 base and 5 bases respectively, with 9 bases between them. The CDR3 sequence: CASSLRPGETQYF. In DNA form, the CDR3 reads TGCGCCAGCAGCTTGCGACCCGGTGAGACCCAGTACTTC.

DNA of the CDR3: TGTGCCACCAGCCGCTTAAACTACGAGCAGTACTTC. This encodes CATSRLNYEQYF. The rearrangement joins TRBV15 to TRBJ2-7; D not certain. The CDR3 contains 12 residues. V was trimmed by 5 bases and J by 3 bases, leaving 8 bases between them. Germline-derived CDR1 and CDR2 are LNHNV and YYDKDF (reference sequence).

The chain uses TRBV9 and TRBJ2-3, with D perhaps matching TRBD1 (6 bases). This CDR3 spans 16 amino acids. The germline V gene encodes CDR1 SGDLS and CDR2 YYNGEE. The V end lost 3 bases, the J end lost 5 bases, and 19 bases lay between the germline ends. CDR3 amino acids: CASSAGDPGRQDTQYF. DNA for the CDR3: TGTGCCAGCAGCGCAGGGGACCCGGGGCGTCAAGATACGCAGTATTTT.

The V call is TRBV7-3, the J call TRBJ2-1; D remains unclear. Germline CDR1 SGHTA, CDR2 FQGTGA. V lost 0 bases and J lost 0, with 15 bases in between. The CDR3 extends over 18 amino acids. In DNA, the CDR3 is TGTGCCAGCAGCTTAACGCCCACCCTGGCGGCCTCCTACAATGAGCAGTTCTTC. Its translation is CASSLTPTLAASYNEQFF. Combining the CDR3 with reference TRBV7-3 and TRBJ2-1 gives the whole variable domain GAGVSQTPSNKVTEKGKYVELRCDPISGHTALYWYRQSLGQGPEFLIYFQGTGAADDSGLPNDRFFAVRPEGSVSTLKIQRTERGDSAVYLCASSLTPTLAASYNEQFFGPGTRLTVL.

V usage is TRBV4-2 and J usage is TRBJ2-7; 10 bases fit TRBD2. The V gene end was trimmed by 2 bases and the J gene end by 3 bases; junction bases not matched to a gene: 10. This CDR3 has 17 amino acids. From germline, CDR1 is LGHNA and CDR2 YNFKEQ. CDR3 nucleotides: TGTGCCAGCAGCCAATCTCCTAGCGGGAGTGAAAACTACGAGCAGTACTTC. Protein: CASSQSPSGSENYEQYF.

The chain's CDR3 is CASSHRQGTADNEQFF. The CDR3 coding sequence is TGTGCCAGCTCACACAGACAGGGGACAGCCGACAATGAGCAGTTCTTC. This chain uses TRBV18 with TRBJ2-1, with TRBD1 matching over 8 bases. Looked up from germline, CDR1 is KGHSH and CDR2 is LQKENI. The CDR3 spans 16 residues. The V gene end was trimmed by 4 bases and the J gene end by 5 bases; junction bases not matched to a gene: 10.

The chain recombines TRBV5-4 with TRBJ2-1, with 10 bases matching TRBD2. This CDR3 is 16 amino acids long. J lost 7 bases, V lost 4 bases, and 11 bases had no gene match. Germline V CDR1 and CDR2: SGHNT, YYREEE (reference sequence). The CDR3 spells CASSPGPAGGPNEQFF. CDR3 nucleotide sequence: TGTGCCAGCAGCCCGGGTCCAGCGGGAGGGCCTAATGAGCAGTTCTTC.

The V gene is TRBV7-2, the J gene TRBJ1-2; D ambiguous. Germline V CDR1 and CDR2: SGHTA, FQGNSA. V lost 1 base, J lost 14 bases, and 17 bases lay in between. This CDR3 region has 13 residues. CDR3 in DNA: TGTGCCAGCAGCTTAGTCCCAAGCAGGTTAACGACCTTC. Translating gives CASSLVPSRLTTF. Together with reference TRBV7-2 and TRBJ1-2, the CDR3 gives the full variable domain: GAGVSQSPSNKVTEKGKDVELRCDPISGHTALYWYRQSLGQGLEFLIYFQGNSAPDKSGLPSDRFSAERTGGSVSTLTIQRTQQEDSAVYLCASSLVPSRLTTFGSGTRLTVV.

This chain connects TRBV6-6 to TRBJ2-3; tentative D call: TRBD2 (5 bases). CDR1 MNHNY and CDR2 SVGAGI come from the germline V gene (reference sequence). Trimming stripped 2 bases from V and 3 bases from J, with 15 bases between. CDR3 length: 16 amino acids. The CDR3 nucleotides are TGTGCCAGCAGTTACGCGGGCCACCTCAGGACAGATACGCAGTATTTT. Translated: CASSYAGHLRTDTQYF.

In the case of this clone: Other DNA sequences in this sample translate to the same CDR3. The chain recombines TRBV7-2 with TRBJ2-1, with D maybe TRBD2 (5 bases). Looked up from germline, CDR1 is SGHTA and CDR2 is FQGNSA. V was trimmed by 4 bases and J by 4 bases, leaving 11 bases between them. This CDR3 is 14 amino acids long. The DNA for the CDR3 is TGTGCCAGCAGCTATCGGGATGCATACAATGAGCAGTTCTTC. Protein: CASSYRDAYNEQFF. Full variable domain (remainder filled in from reference TRBV7-2 and TRBJ2-1): GAGVSQSPSNKVTEKGKDVELRCDPISGHTALYWYRQSLGQGLEFLIYFQGNSAPDKSGLPSDRFSAERTGGSVSTLTIQRTQQEDSAVYLCASSYRDAYNEQFFGPGTRLTVL.

About this clone: This sample also contains other DNA sequences that code for the same CDR3. The genes are TRBV5-1 and TRBJ2-2, with D perhaps assigned TRBD1 or TRBD2 (5 bases each). Trimming stripped 4 bases from V and 5 bases from J, with 9 bases between. The CDR3 sequence is 13 residues long. Per the germline V gene, CDR1 is SGHRS and CDR2 is YFSETQ. CDR3 in DNA: TGCGCCAGCAGCCTGGGACCGACCGGGGAGCTGTTTTTT. Residues: CASSLGPTGELFF.

The V and J genes are TRBV6-6 and TRBJ1-3; no reliable D call. This CDR3 contains 15 residues. In germline, CDR1 is MNHNY, CDR2 SVGAGI (reference sequence). V was trimmed by 0 bases and J by 1 base, leaving 7 bases between them. The DNA for the CDR3 is TGTGCCAGCAGTTACTCGACCCATTCTGGAAACACCATATATTTT. Its translation: CASSYSTHSGNTIYF.

This chain uses TRBV18 with TRBJ1-1, with D hard to call. CDR1 KGHSH and CDR2 LQKENI come from the germline V gene. This CDR3 is built from 13 residues. Between the trimmed V and J ends, which lost 5 bases and 1 base, there was a span of 8 bases. The CDR3 spells CASSKPQNTEAFF. The CDR3 DNA is TGTGCCAGCTCAAAACCTCAGAACACTGAAGCTTTCTTT.

The rearrangement uses TRBV18 and TRBJ2-1, with D possibly matching TRBD2 (6 bases). Germline CDR1 KGHSH, CDR2 LQKENI. The germline V and J ends were trimmed by 2 bases and 6 bases, with 14 bases remaining between them. The CDR3 consists of 15 residues. Here the CDR3 DNA reads TGTGCCAGCTCACCATTCCTGGCGGAGGGCAATGAGCAGTTCTTC. Its translation: CASSPFLAEGNEQFF. The entire variable domain, with the rest obtained from reference TRBV18 and TRBJ2-1, is as follows: NAGVMQNPRHLVRRRGQEARLRCSPMKGHSHVYWYRQLPEEGLKFMVYLQKENIIDESGMPKERFSAEFPKEGPSILRIQQVVRGDSAAYFCASSPFLAEGNEQFFGPGTRLTVL.

A word on this clone: Other nucleotide sequences from this sample produce the same CDR3. V usage is TRBV18 and J usage is TRBJ2-2; D not certain. This CDR3 comprises 12 residues. Germline V gene sequence: CDR1 KGHSH, CDR2 LQKENI. Trimming removed 2 bases at V and 4 bases at J, with 2 bases between. CDR3 nucleotides: TGTGCCAGCTCACCAACCACCGGGGAGCTGTTTTTT. Translation gives CASSPTTGELFF.

This clone was recorded once. The chain has TRBV5-1 and TRBJ2-5, with D possibly matching TRBD2 (6 bases). Germline CDR1 is SGHRS and CDR2 is YFSETQ. CDR3 size: 14 residues. V lost 4 bases and J lost 5, with 15 bases in between. This CDR3 is CASSQAGTGETQYF. CDR3 coding DNA: TGCGCCAGCAGCCAGGCGGGAACGGGTGAGACCCAGTACTTC.

The J gene is TRBJ2-1, the V gene TRBV19, with 16 bases fitting TRBD2. The ends lost 6 bases at V and 7 bases at J; junction bases unmatched: 6. CDR3 length: 16 amino acids. Per the germline V gene, CDR1 is LNHDA and CDR2 is SQIVND (reference sequence). Here the CDR3 DNA reads TGTGCCAGTAGACCGGGACTAGCGGGAGGGCCGAATGAGCAGTTCTTC. Encoded protein: CASRPGLAGGPNEQFF.

Only one count was recorded for this clone. The gene calls are TRBV30 and TRBJ1-4; the D gene is possibly TRBD1 (5 bases). The length of the CDR3 is 15 residues. V was pared by 2 bases and J by 3 bases, with 13 bases between. The germline gives CDR1 GTSNPN, CDR2 SVGIG (reference sequence). CDR3 in amino acids: CAWSNRGQANEKLFF. The DNA of the CDR3 is TGTGCCTGGAGTAACCGGGGCCAGGCTAATGAAAAACTGTTTTTT.

The V gene is TRBV11-2, the J gene TRBJ2-1; 11 nucleotides agree with TRBD2. Trimming took 0 bases from V and 6 from J; bases not matched to a gene: 7. The CDR3 covers 17 residues. The germline CDR1 and CDR2 sequences are SGHAT and FQNNGV. DNA for the CDR3: TGTGCCAGCAGCTTAGATTTGGGACTAGCGGAGGGCAATGAGCAGTTCTTC. Its protein is CASSLDLGLAEGNEQFF.